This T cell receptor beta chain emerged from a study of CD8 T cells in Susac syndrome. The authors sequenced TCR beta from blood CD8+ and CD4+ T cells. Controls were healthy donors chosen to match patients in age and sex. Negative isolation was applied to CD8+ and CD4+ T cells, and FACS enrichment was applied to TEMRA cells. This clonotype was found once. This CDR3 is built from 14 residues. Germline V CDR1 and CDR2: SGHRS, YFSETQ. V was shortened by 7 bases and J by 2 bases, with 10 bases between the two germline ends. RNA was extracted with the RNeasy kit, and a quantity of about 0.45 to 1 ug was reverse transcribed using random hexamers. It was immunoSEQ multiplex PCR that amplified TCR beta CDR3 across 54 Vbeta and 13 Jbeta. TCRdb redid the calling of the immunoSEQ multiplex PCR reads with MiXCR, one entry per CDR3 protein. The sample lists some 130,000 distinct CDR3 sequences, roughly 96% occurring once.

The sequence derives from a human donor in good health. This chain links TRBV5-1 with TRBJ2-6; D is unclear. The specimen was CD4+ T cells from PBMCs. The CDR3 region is CASGPGTGANVLTF. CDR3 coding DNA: TGCGCCAGCGGCCCTGGAACTGGGGCCAACGTCCTGACTTTC.